Sequencing of this T cell receptor (beta chain) was carried out in a study of T cells in Graves' hyperthyroidism and ophthalmopathy. Study-level findings and limits: Ophthalmopathy was told apart from stable hyperthyroidism by a 13 V-J model. The model foresaw ophthalmopathy a median 6.5 months prior to onset. The majority of expanded thyroid clonotypes above 0.001 also appeared in blood.

This CDR3 is built from 14 residues. The germline CDR1 and CDR2 sequences are SGHKS and YYEKEE (reference sequence). The V end was cut by 2 bases, the J end by 0 bases, with 6 bases between. This clonotype has at least ten counts. Its antigen is currently unknown. Amplified TCR beta CDR3 regions derived from RNA transcripts. The HTBI primer set drove a first-round RT-PCR of the TCR CDR3. Each CDR3 protein is one row after TCRdb ran MiXCR on the multiplex PCR reads. The data contain 480,000 or so distinct CDR3 sequences, about 45% of them singletons. Each diagnosis was grounded in clinical symptoms, serum thyroxine and TRAb, thyroid ultrasound, and orbital computed tomography.

The J gene is TRBJ1-3, the V gene TRBV5-5; no clear D gene. This TCR came from an adult woman with Graves' disease, either hyperthyroidism or ophthalmopathy (not recorded which). Sequenced: peripheral blood or thyroid tissue (not recorded which). The CDR3 coding sequence is TGTGCCAGCAGCTTTCTCCTCTCTGGAAACACCATATATTTT. Protein: CASSFLLSGNTIYF.